One sample yielded the 20 T cell receptor beta chains listed below, sequenced in a study of lymphopenia after photon versus proton radiotherapy. Data came from immunoSEQ multiplex PCR; TCRdb stores just in-frame clones and leaves some out. The sample includes some 31,000 clones, over 75% of them seen just once. The sequenced sample was peripheral blood, obtained from a patient treated with proton-based radiotherapy. The receptor set was obtained from a woman in her seventies with pancreatic cancer.

This chain uses TRBV19 with TRBJ2-1, with 11 bases identical to TRBD2. The CDR3 spans 16 residues. Germline V gene data show CDR1 as LNHDA and CDR2 as SQIVND (reference sequence). J gave up 5 bases and V 4 bases, and 7 bases lay outside the gene matches. The CDR3 region has the DNA TGTGCCAGTAGTAGTCCTAGCGGGAGGACCAACAATGAGCAGTTCTTC. It yields the protein CASSSPSGRTNNEQFF.

J is TRBJ2-5 and V is TRBV4-3; TRBD2 matches 10 bases. V shed 2 bases and J 1 base; nucleotides not matched to a gene: 7. Germline values: CDR1 LGHNA, CDR2 YSLEER. This CDR3 region has 17 residues. CDR3: CASSQTGTSATQETQYF. CDR3 sequence (DNA): TGCGCCAGCAGCCAAACCGGGACTAGCGCAACCCAAGAGACCCAGTACTTC.

V and J are TRBV19 and TRBJ1-1; possibly TRBD1 for D (5 bases). The length of the CDR3 is 14 residues. Germline V gene sequence: CDR1 LNHDA, CDR2 SQIVND (reference sequence). V was pared by 7 bases and J by 1 base, with 13 bases between. DNA of the CDR3: TGTGCCAGTATACGAGGGGAACCGAACACTGAAGCTTTCTTT. It encodes CASIRGEPNTEAFF.

The chain couples TRBV11-2 to TRBJ1-1; D call uncertain. CDR1 and CDR2 (germline): SGHAT, FQNNGV. The CDR3 sequence is 11 residues long. Deletions cut 1 base from V and 8 bases from J, with 5 bases between. CDR3 loop: CASSLGGEAFF. CDR3 nucleotides: TGTGCCAGCAGCTTAGGTGGGGAAGCTTTCTTT.

V is TRBV11-1 and J is TRBJ2-3; D is perhaps TRBD1 (5 bases). Trimming left V 6 bases short and J 3 bases short, with 13 bases between. The CDR3 extends over 14 amino acids. In germline, CDR1 is SGHAT, CDR2 FQDESV (reference sequence). The CDR3 sequence: CASSSTQGTDTQYF. The CDR3 DNA follows: TGTGCCAGCAGTTCCACCCAGGGTACAGATACGCAGTATTTT.

The genes are TRBV2 and TRBJ1-6; D gene ambiguous. The V end was cut by 4 bases, the J end by 1 base, with 11 bases between. CDR3 length: 16 amino acids. CDR1 and CDR2 from the germline V gene are SNHLY and FYNNEI. As DNA, the CDR3 is TGTGCCAGCAGTGGACGGGGAGGGTCCTATAATTCACCCCTCCACTTT. Protein product: CASSGRGGSYNSPLHF.

The CDR3 loop is CASSYTGTGGSEQFF. The CDR3 nucleotides read TGCGCCAGCAGCTACACCGGGACAGGGGGGAGTGAGCAGTTCTTC. The rearrangement links TRBV4-1 to TRBJ2-1, with 11 nucleotides matching TRBD1. The CDR3 spans 15 residues. From germline, CDR1 is MGHRA and CDR2 YSYEKL. Unmatched junction bases numbered 9, after V lost 5 bases and J lost 9 bases.

This chain uses TRBV7-2 with TRBJ1-5; TRBD1 aligns across 7 bases. From germline, CDR1 is SGHTA and CDR2 FQGNSA. V lost 5 bases to trimming and J lost 5 bases; unmatched junction nucleotides: 9. The CDR3 length is 15 residues. CDR3 bases: TGTGCCAGCAGCCCGCAGGGGGGGGCGTATCAGCCCCAGCATTTT. Its protein product is CASSPQGGAYQPQHF.

This chain joins TRBV27 and TRBJ2-7, with 11 bases fitting TRBD2. With 5 bases clipped from V and 4 bases from J, the junction kept 16 bases outside the gene matches. This CDR3 is built from 18 residues. CDR1 and CDR2 (germline): MNHEY, SMNVEV (reference sequence). DNA of the CDR3: TGTGCCAGCAGTCCCAAGTCCCCCGGGACTAGCGGAACATACGAGCAGTACTTC. This codes for CASSPKSPGTSGTYEQYF.

The chain has TRBV28 and TRBJ2-7; 10 positions agree with TRBD2. CDR3 length: 15 amino acids. CDR1 is MDHEN, CDR2 SYDVKM, per germline. V shed 6 bases and J 6 bases; nucleotides not matched to a gene: 11. The CDR3 bases are TGTGCCAGCAGCGCCCGCAGCGGGAGGGTTGGCGAGCAGTACTTC. This sequence encodes CASSARSGRVGEQYF.

This chain uses TRBV6-5 with TRBJ1-5, with D maybe TRBD1 (5 bases). Trimming stripped 5 bases from V and 7 bases from J, with 15 bases between. This CDR3 spans 14 amino acids. Germline CDR1 and CDR2: MNHEY and SVGAGI. CDR3 DNA sequence: TGTGCCAGCAGTCGCCAGGGAGGCGACCAGCCCCAGCATTTT. Translation gives CASSRQGGDQPQHF.

This chain connects TRBV9 to TRBJ2-3; D remains ambiguous. V was shortened by 4 bases and J by 4 bases, with 10 bases between the two germline ends. Germline assignment: CDR1 SGDLS and CDR2 YYNGEE. The CDR3 spans 13 residues. The CDR3 coding sequence is TGTGCCAGCAGCCCGCCCGGCGCAGATACGCAGTATTTT. Its translation is CASSPPGADTQYF.

The rearrangement links TRBV7-9 to TRBJ2-1; D is perhaps TRBD1 (5 bases). V shed 2 bases and J shed 6 bases, with 20 bases lying between them. CDR1 is SEHNR, CDR2 FQNEAQ, per germline (reference sequence). CDR3 size: 17 residues. The CDR3 reads CASSLSGYGKNFNEQFF. The CDR3 bases are TGTGCCAGCAGCTTATCAGGGTATGGGAAAAATTTCAATGAGCAGTTCTTC.

Worth noting for this clone: At one end the junction does not follow the germline gene, possibly because of a read error. This chain uses TRBV7-9 with TRBJ2-6; D may correspond to TRBD1 or TRBD2 (6 bases each). CDR3 length: 18 residues. Germline V gene lookup returns CDR1 SEHNR and CDR2 FQNEAQ (reference sequence). The CDR3 region has the DNA TGTGCCAGCAGCCCCCAGACAGGCGGGACCTCTAGGGCCAACGTCCTGACTTTC. Amino acid sequence: CASSPQTGGTSRANVLTF.

Turning to this clone: A junction boundary mismatches the germline segment, possibly from a read error. The chain is built from TRBV7-7 and TRBJ2-2, with 7 nucleotides matching TRBD1. Looked up from germline, CDR1 is SSHAT and CDR2 is FNYEAQ (reference sequence). The CDR3 spans 18 residues. In DNA, the CDR3 is TGTGCTAGCAGCTTAGACGGGACAGACGCAACTCTAACCGGGGAGCTGTTTTTT. It translates to CASSLDGTDATLTGELFF.

With regard to this clone: The sample holds other DNA sequences that translate to the same CDR3. This chain connects TRBV6-5 to TRBJ2-6; D remains ambiguous. Trimming took 8 bases from V and 0 from J, leaving 8 bases between them. This CDR3 has 14 amino acids. From germline, CDR1 is MNHEY and CDR2 SVGAGI. The CDR3 loop is CASRLDSGANVLTF. The CDR3 DNA is TGTGCCAGCCGACTTGACTCTGGGGCCAACGTCCTGACTTTC.

This chain uses TRBV15 with TRBJ2-5, with D perhaps matching TRBD2 (5 bases). Trimming pared 0 bases from V and 3 bases from J, leaving 14 bases between. The CDR3 is 16 residues long. The germline CDR1 and CDR2 sequences are LNHNV and YYDKDF (reference sequence). CDR3 coding DNA: TGTGCCACCAGCAGAGATATCGCGGGCGGAGAAGAGACCCAGTACTTC. It encodes CATSRDIAGGEETQYF.

The V gene is TRBV30, the J gene TRBJ1-2, with TRBD1 matching 7 bases. The CDR3 extends over 14 amino acids. V lost 4 bases to trimming and J lost 8 bases; unmatched junction nucleotides: 13. Germline CDR1 and CDR2: GTSNPN and SVGIG (reference sequence). In DNA, the CDR3 is TGTGCCTGGATCGGGGACAGCCCATTAAGGGGCTACACCTTC. Residues: CAWIGDSPLRGYTF.

J is TRBJ2-3 and V is TRBV5-5, with 8 bases matching TRBD2. The CDR3 runs 15 residues. CDR1 and CDR2 (germline): SGHKS, YYEKEE (reference sequence). V dropped 2 bases and J dropped 2; count of bases not matched to a gene: 4. CDR3 residues: CASSLLAENTDTQYF. For the CDR3, the DNA is TGTGCCAGCAGCTTACTAGCGGAGAACACAGATACGCAGTATTTT.

The chain links TRBV9 to TRBJ2-7; D is undetermined. Trimming took off 3 bases at V and 0 bases at J, with 16 bases between the two ends. Germline V gives CDR1 SGDLS, CDR2 YYNGEE. CDR3 length: 16 amino acids. The CDR3 is CASSGLTGGGSYEQYF. DNA of the CDR3: TGTGCCAGCAGCGGCCTGACTGGTGGTGGCTCCTACGAGCAGTACTTC. The full variable domain, in which reference TRBV9 and TRBJ2-7 provide the parts outside the CDR3, is DSGVTQTPKHLITATGQRVTLRCSPRSGDLSVYWYQQSLDQGLQFLIQYYNGEERAKGNILERFSAQQFPDLHSELNLSSLELGDSALYFCASSGLTGGGSYEQYFGPGTRLTVT.